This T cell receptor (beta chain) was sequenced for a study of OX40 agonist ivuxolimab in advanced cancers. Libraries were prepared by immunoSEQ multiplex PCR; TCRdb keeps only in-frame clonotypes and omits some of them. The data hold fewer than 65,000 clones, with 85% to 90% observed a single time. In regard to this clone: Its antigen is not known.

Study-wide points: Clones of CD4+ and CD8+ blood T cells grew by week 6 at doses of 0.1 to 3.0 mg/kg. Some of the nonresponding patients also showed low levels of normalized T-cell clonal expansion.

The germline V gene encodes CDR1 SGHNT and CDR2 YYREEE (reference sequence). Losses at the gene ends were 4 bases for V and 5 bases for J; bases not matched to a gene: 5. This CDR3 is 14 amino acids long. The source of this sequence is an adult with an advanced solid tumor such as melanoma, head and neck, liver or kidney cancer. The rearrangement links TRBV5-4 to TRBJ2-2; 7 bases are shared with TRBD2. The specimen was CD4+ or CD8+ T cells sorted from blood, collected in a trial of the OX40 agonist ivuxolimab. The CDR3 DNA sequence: TGTGCCAGCAGCCCCAATAGCGGGACCGGGGAGCTGTTTTTT. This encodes CASSPNSGTGELFF.